The 10 T cell receptor beta chains in this list originate from one sample, sequenced in a study of T cell responses to AZD1222 COVID-19 vaccine (dated by TCRdb to the early 2020s). Library preparation was by the immunoSEQ multiplex PCR assay. The table comes from immuneACCESS by way of TCRdb, which keeps in-frame sequences with V and J called. Part of the clones is missing from these tables; in studies checked, under half for an unresolved V gene and the rest for unknown reasons. The sample contains around 180,000 clones, 85% to 95% of them found a single time. The ten top clones hold approximately 1.5% of the sample. According to the study, the label for this sample's time point signals: about 28 days (+/-7) after the second vaccine dose. Sample: peripheral blood, taken 28 days after the second AZD1222 dose. These receptors all come from an adult who received the AZD1222 COVID-19 vaccine.

The chain uses TRBV7-2 and TRBJ2-7; D is undetermined. The CDR3 has 11 amino acids. Germline assignment: CDR1 SGHTA and CDR2 FQGNSA. Deletions cut 2 bases from V and 9 bases from J, with 8 bases between. CDR3: CASSLIGLQYF. For the CDR3, the DNA is TGTGCCAGCAGCTTAATAGGGTTGCAGTACTTC.

The gene calls are TRBV12-5 and TRBJ2-7, with D perhaps matching TRBD2 (5 bases). Germline V gene lookup returns CDR1 LGHNT and CDR2 FRNRAP. CDR3 length: 11 amino acids. The V and J ends lost 6 bases and 4 bases respectively, with 7 bases between them. CDR3 nucleotides: TGTGCTAGTGGGGGAGAGTACGAGCAGTACTTC. It encodes CASGGEYEQYF.

The count of this clone is one. This chain links TRBV19 with TRBJ1-4, with TRBD1 as a possible D gene (5 bases). This CDR3 comprises 14 residues. The germline V gene encodes CDR1 LNHDA and CDR2 SQIVND (reference sequence). Trimming pared 7 bases from V and 7 bases from J, leaving 16 bases between. CDR3 amino acids: CASKDGRDSEKLFF. The DNA for the CDR3 is TGTGCCAGTAAGGATGGCAGGGATAGTGAAAAACTGTTTTTT.

The rearrangement uses TRBV5-1 and TRBJ2-2; D possibly corresponds to TRBD1 (5 bases). Trimming cost V 4 bases and J 2 bases, with 21 bases left between them. Germline values: CDR1 SGHRS, CDR2 YFSETQ. The CDR3 extends over 18 amino acids. CDR3 sequence reads: CASSPGWGNQLNTGELFF. CDR3 sequence (DNA): TGCGCCAGCAGCCCAGGGTGGGGTAATCAATTAAACACCGGGGAGCTGTTTTTT.

The J gene is TRBJ1-3, the V gene TRBV4-1, with D tentatively TRBD1 (6 bases). The CDR3 extends over 17 amino acids. Deletions cut 1 base from V and 2 bases from J, with 15 bases between. CDR1 is MGHRA, CDR2 YSYEKL, per germline. The CDR3 sequence is CASSQGSNRVPGNTIYF. As DNA, the CDR3 is TGCGCCAGCAGCCAAGGCTCTAACAGGGTGCCTGGAAACACCATATATTTT.

V is TRBV30 and J is TRBJ2-3; 11 bases fit TRBD2. The CDR3 runs to 16 residues. With V trimmed by 1 base and J by 1 base, 4 bases remained unmatched. Per the germline V gene, CDR1 is GTSNPN and CDR2 is SVGIG (reference sequence). The CDR3 loop reads CAWSAGTSGRTDTQYF. CDR3 DNA: TGTGCCTGGAGTGCCGGGACTAGCGGCCGCACAGATACGCAGTATTTT.

This clone was counted a single time. The chain couples TRBV5-1 to TRBJ1-2; 10 nucleotides line up with TRBD1. The V and J ends lost 4 bases and 8 bases, in that order; junction bases with no gene match: 11. Germline V gives CDR1 SGHRS, CDR2 YFSETQ. This CDR3 contains 15 residues. The CDR3 protein is CASSREGQGFDGYTF. CDR3 in DNA: TGCGCCAGCAGCCGGGAGGGACAGGGGTTCGACGGCTACACCTTC.

This clone was seen a single time. J is TRBJ2-7 and V is TRBV7-9; 7 bases are a match to TRBD2. V lost 0 bases to trimming and J lost 4 bases; unmatched junction nucleotides: 9. Germline V gene lookup returns CDR1 SEHNR and CDR2 FQNEAQ (reference sequence). The CDR3 is 16 residues long. The CDR3 protein is CASSLAGGVRDYEQYF. The CDR3 region has the DNA TGTGCCAGCAGCTTAGCTGGGGGGGTGAGGGATTACGAGCAGTACTTC.

V usage is TRBV6-4 and J usage is TRBJ1-4, with D hard to call. This CDR3 comprises 13 residues. The germline gives CDR1 MRHNA, CDR2 SNTAGT. V lost 5 bases, J lost 3 bases, and 7 bases lay in between. The CDR3 DNA is TGTGCCAGCAGTCAGACGGCTAATGAAAAACTGTTTTTT. Amino acids: CASSQTANEKLFF.

The chain joins TRBV27 to TRBJ1-4; 9 nucleotides line up with TRBD1. Germline values: CDR1 MNHEY, CDR2 SMNVEV (reference sequence). V was clipped by 5 bases and J by 6 bases; unmatched bases: 7. This CDR3 is built from 15 residues. CDR3 bases: TGTGCCAGCAGTACATTCCGGGACAGGGATGAAAAACTGTTTTTT. Its protein product is CASSTFRDRDEKLFF.